The present TCR beta chain was sequenced within a study of molecular identifiers for immune sequencing clone quantification. Germline loops: CDR1 MNHNS, CDR2 SASEGT. The CDR3 contains 16 residues. Trimming took 2 bases from V and 1 from J, leaving 12 bases between them. TCRdb independently ran MiXCR on the PCR reads; one entry per CDR3 protein. The sample includes some 650,000 distinct CDR3 sequences, nearly 20% of them seen just once. This clonotype was picked up many times. The rearrangement links TRBV6-1 to TRBJ1-5; D ambiguous. The TCR was taken from a human donor in good health. Some libraries in this study had Jurkat cell RNA spiked in. The specimen sequenced was naive CD8+ T cells from blood, with Jurkat cell RNA spiked in. Indicated subset: FACS-sorted CD8+CD4-CCR7+CD45RA+ naive T cells. The CDR3 here is CASSEWRVESNQPQHF. The CDR3, as DNA: TGTGCCAGCAGTGAATGGAGGGTTGAGAGCAATCAGCCCCAGCATTTT.